This T cell receptor beta chain was recorded in a study of blood T cell repertoires in COVID-19 (dated by TCRdb to about 2020). Broadly, across the study: Samples from collaborators originated in the United States, Italy and Spain and spanned both the acute and convalescent phases of COVID-19. The prospective study material was composed of cDNA or gDNA derived from T cells, B-cell-depleted T cells, or PBMCs. Deeply sampled blood TCRbeta repertoires from subjects exposed to, actively infected with, or recovered from COVID-19 were included in the dataset. A de-identified subject ID, COVID-19 status, age in years and sex were almost always included in the sample metadata. Where available, HLA class I and class II types were taken from metadata supplied by the sample provider and were not determined by assay-based typing. A freely available public database, intended as a resource for researchers studying the immune response to SARS-CoV-2, is where the repertoires were released. Samples were obtained from the ongoing ImmuneRACE study (first 160 participants) and from over 1,000 subjects provided by 6 global collaborators. What the study reported, not specific to this receptor: Clinical and demographic metadata were provided uncurated, with the amount varying by source and participant.

TCRbeta CDR3 regions were amplified from genomic DNA by means of the immunoSEQ Assay, a bias-controlled multiplex PCR. On the authors' methods: Nucleated cell counts per sample were estimated from amplification of reference gene primers within the assay. To quantify the absolute abundance of each unique TCRbeta CDR3 rearrangement, sequence reads were collapsed and filtered. Productive Simpson clonality was computed per sample as the square root of Simpson's diversity index over productive rearrangements. TCRdb carries this immuneACCESS record with in-frame sequences only. Its versions omit some clonotypes, under half of them owing to an unresolved V gene in the studies checked, with the rest unexplained. For V, J and clone size, that table is used; D and trimming come from the DNA. Within this sample are about 200,000 clones, with about four fifths of them counted one time only. The ten largest clones take up roughly 7% of the sample.

Remarks on this clone: This clone's antigen is unknown. There are no base qualities to consult, and no much larger clone falls within one base.

Enrolling through a virtual design, the prospective study's participants ranged in age from roughly 18 to 89 years and lived across around 25 United States geographic areas. In the prospective study, cohorts were assigned on the basis of participant-reported clinical history obtained from a screening survey and a study questionnaire. Recovered participants in ImmuneRACE Cohort 3 were defined as having two consecutive negative NP/OP PCR tests, clearance from a healthcare professional, or resolution of symptoms. In the prospective study, mobile phlebotomists collected whole blood, serum and a nasopharyngeal or oropharyngeal swab from each participant. Additional blood draws and questionnaires over an approximately two-month period could optionally be provided by prospective study participants. Blood samples from the prospective study were shipped frozen or at room temperature prior to DNA extraction.

Relative to germline, V is missing 2 bases and J is missing 15 bases, with 8 bases of the junction outside any gene match. From its cysteine to its phenylalanine, the CDR3 spans 15 amino acids. Only the CDR3 portion is preserved as DNA: 45 bases, with reading frame beginning at the first base. CDR1 and CDR2, looked up from the germline V gene, are SGHDN and FVKESK. The sequenced material came from PBMCs or T cells enriched from blood (not recorded which). This sequence originates from a man aged 35-49 years who had recovered from COVID-19. The sequence joins TRBV14 to TRBJ2-1, with TRBD2 identical over 15 junction bases. The CDR3 protein sequence reads: CASSQRTSGGAHLFF. The DNA is as follows: TGTGCCAGCAGCCAAAGGACTAGCGGGGGGGCCCACCTGTTCTTC.